Following are 18 T cell receptor beta chains from one sample sequenced in a study of T cell responses to AZD1222 COVID-19 vaccine. Clones were read by immunoSEQ multiplex PCR, and TCRdb kept only the in-frame ones, dropping some. The top ten hold approximately 7% of the sample, which has tens of thousands of clones, 85% to 90% seen once. The sequences come from peripheral blood, collected on day 0 of AZD1222 vaccination. These receptors were taken from an adult in good health.

The genes are TRBV10-1 and TRBJ2-5, with D possibly matching TRBD2 (6 bases). Germline V lookup: CDR1 WNHNN, CDR2 SYGVQD (reference sequence). This CDR3 region has 16 residues. Trimming took 6 bases from V and 3 from J, leaving 20 bases between them. The DNA for the CDR3 is TGCGCCAGCAGCCTCGGAGGCGGGATGAGAGAAGAGACCCAGTACTTC. Translated: CASSLGGGMREETQYF.

This rearrangement joins TRBV3-1 (or the pseudogene TRBV3-2) to TRBJ1-3; D is undetermined. Trimming shortened V by 0 bases and J by 0 bases, and 12 bases separated the two germline ends. The CDR3 is 17 residues long. CDR1 and CDR2 (germline): LGHDT, YNNKEL (reference sequence). CDR3 protein: CASSQESFGVSGNTIYF. CDR3 bases: TGTGCCAGCAGCCAAGAAAGTTTCGGGGTCTCTGGAAACACCATATATTTT.

CDR3 sequence reads: CSVEVQLLNTEAFF. As DNA, the CDR3 is TGCAGCGTTGAAGTACAGCTTTTGAACACTGAAGCTTTCTTT. This chain connects TRBV29-1 to TRBJ1-1, with D hard to call. Per the germline V gene, CDR1 is SQVTM and CDR2 is ANQGSEA. Trimming shortened V by 1 base and J by 0 bases, and 9 bases separated the two germline ends. The CDR3 consists of 14 residues.

This clone has a single count. The J gene is TRBJ2-7, the V gene TRBV10-2, with TRBD2 matching 15 bases. Germline V CDR1 and CDR2: WSHSY, SAAADI. Trimming at V came to 4 bases and at J to 4 bases, leaving 2 bases not matched to a gene. The CDR3 has 15 residues. CDR3: CASSGTSGGAYEQYF. In nucleotides, the CDR3 is TGCGCCAGCAGTGGGACTAGCGGGGGGGCATACGAGCAGTACTTC.

The CDR3 bases are TGCGCCAGCAGCACGGGGACAGGGGAAGGCTACACCTTC. Its protein is CASSTGTGEGYTF. The genes are TRBV5-1 and TRBJ1-2, with 10 bases fitting TRBD1. In germline, CDR1 is SGHRS, CDR2 YFSETQ. The V segment lost 4 bases and the J segment 8 bases; nucleotides outside the gene matches: 5. The CDR3 runs to 13 residues. Filled out from reference TRBV5-1 and TRBJ1-2, the complete variable domain reads KAGVTQTPRYLIKTRGQQVTLSCSPISGHRSVSWYQQTPGQGLQFLFEYFSETQRNKGNFPGRFSGRQFSNSRSEMNVSTLELGDSALYLCASSTGTGEGYTFGSGTRLTVV.

The genes are TRBV25-1 and TRBJ1-6, with TRBD1 as a possible D gene (5 bases). Trimming removed 7 bases at V and 10 bases at J, with 14 bases between. Germline CDR1 and CDR2: MGHDK and SYGVNS. This CDR3 comprises 13 residues. The CDR3, as DNA: TGTGCCAGCACGGACAATCGGGGCTCACCCCTCCACTTT. As protein: CASTDNRGSPLHF. Looking up the rest from reference TRBV25-1 and TRBJ1-6 gives the full variable domain: EADIYQTPRYLVIGTGKKITLECSQTMGHDKMYWYQQDPGMELHLIHYSYGVNSTEKGDLSSESTVSRIRTEHFPLTLESARPSHTSQYLCASTDNRGSPLHFGNGTRLTVT.

The chain couples TRBV3-1 (or the pseudogene TRBV3-2) to TRBJ2-7; D is unclear. This CDR3 is 14 amino acids long. CDR1 and CDR2 from the germline V gene are LGHDT and YNNKEL (reference sequence). V was pared by 6 bases and J by 0 bases, with 12 bases between. CDR3 nucleotide sequence: TGTGCCAGCAGTCGTCCAGGCATCTCCTACGAGCAGTACTTC. This sequence encodes CASSRPGISYEQYF.

This chain joins TRBV28 and TRBJ2-2, with 7 bases lining up with TRBD1. Trimming removed 6 bases from V and 6 bases from J; junction bases left unmatched: 7. The CDR3 consists of 14 residues. Germline CDR1 MDHEN, CDR2 SYDVKM. DNA of the CDR3: TGTGCCAGCAGCCTAGACAGGGAACCCGGGGAGCTGTTTTTT. It yields the protein CASSLDREPGELFF. Complete variable domain (other parts from reference TRBV28 and TRBJ2-2): DVKVTQSSRYLVKRTGEKVFLECVQDMDHENMFWYRQDPGLGLRLIYFSYDVKMKEKGDIPEGYSVSREKKERFSLILESASTNQTSMYLCASSLDREPGELFFGEGSRLTVL.

The J gene is TRBJ2-5, the V gene TRBV3-1 (or the pseudogene TRBV3-2), with no clear D. The germline CDR1 and CDR2 sequences are LGHDT and YNNKEL (reference sequence). Trimming stripped 4 bases from V and 1 base from J, with 13 bases between. The CDR3 consists of 15 residues. As DNA, the CDR3 is TGTGCCAGCAGCCCCTTGACTTCGCCCCAAGAGACCCAGTACTTC. This codes for CASSPLTSPQETQYF.

This sequence joins TRBV7-3 and TRBJ2-2; 8 positions agree with TRBD1. CDR1 SGHTA and CDR2 FQGTGA come from the germline V gene. J lost 6 bases, V lost 3 bases, and 12 bases had no gene match. CDR3 length equals 17 residues. The DNA for the CDR3 is TGTGCCAGCAGCTTTGGGGCAGGGGGCCGGTGGTCCGGGGAGCTGTTTTTT. Residues: CASSFGAGGRWSGELFF.

The CDR3 coding sequence is TGTGCCAGCAGCTTAAACACCGGGGTAGGTGGCTACACCTTC. Its protein product is CASSLNTGVGGYTF. V and J are TRBV7-2 and TRBJ1-2; no reliable D call. The V end lost 2 bases, the J end lost 7 bases, and 14 bases lay between the germline ends. The length of the CDR3 is 14 residues. The germline V gene has CDR1 SGHTA and CDR2 FQGNSA.

V is TRBV19 and J is TRBJ2-7; TRBD1 agrees at 11 bases. Trimming removed 5 bases from V and 2 bases from J; junction bases left unmatched: 8. This CDR3 has 16 amino acids. CDR1 and CDR2 (germline): LNHDA, SQIVND (reference sequence). The CDR3 sequence: CASSLGGTGGPYEQYF. The CDR3 region has the DNA TGTGCCAGTAGTTTAGGTGGGACAGGGGGTCCCTACGAGCAGTACTTC.

This sequence joins TRBV7-9 and TRBJ1-5; unclear D gene. In germline, CDR1 is SEHNR, CDR2 FQNEAQ (reference sequence). V lost 0 bases, J lost 7 bases, and 7 bases lay in between. This CDR3 is built from 13 residues. CDR3 sequence reads: CASSLAGQQPQHF. The CDR3 DNA sequence: TGTGCCAGCAGCTTAGCAGGGCAGCAGCCCCAGCATTTT.

The chain links TRBV11-2 to TRBJ1-3, with 9 nucleotides matching TRBD1. J lost 0 bases, V lost 5 bases, and 5 bases had no gene match. The CDR3 contains 16 residues. From germline, CDR1 is SGHAT and CDR2 FQNNGV. The CDR3 DNA sequence: TGTGCCAGCAGCACAGGGGGACAGGGCTCTGGAAACACCATATATTTT. This translates into CASSTGGQGSGNTIYF.

This sequence joins TRBV2 and TRBJ1-5; 8 nucleotides align to TRBD1. This CDR3 has 15 residues. J was trimmed by 3 bases and V by 7 bases; bases with no gene match: 8. Germline V gene sequence: CDR1 SNHLY, CDR2 FYNNEI. The CDR3 reads CASNRGQANNQPQHF. The CDR3 DNA reads as TGTGCCAGCAACCGGGGACAGGCGAACAATCAGCCCCAGCATTTT.

The V and J genes are TRBV9 and TRBJ2-5, with 11 nucleotides matching TRBD1. The CDR3 is made up of 15 amino acids. V lost 2 bases to trimming and J lost 3 bases; unmatched junction nucleotides: 3. Germline CDR1 reads SGDLS; CDR2 reads YYNGEE. The CDR3 is CASSVWTGGEETQYF. The CDR3 coding sequence is TGTGCCAGCAGCGTCTGGACAGGGGGCGAAGAGACCCAGTACTTC.

The chain links TRBV18 to TRBJ2-7, with D perhaps matching TRBD2 (5 bases). Between the trimmed V and J ends, which lost 3 bases and 2 bases, there was a span of 14 bases. CDR3 length: 15 amino acids. The germline CDR1 and CDR2 sequences are KGHSH and LQKENI. CDR3 in amino acids: CASSPGLPETYEQYF. In DNA, the CDR3 is TGTGCCAGCTCACCCGGACTGCCGGAAACCTACGAGCAGTACTTC.

The chain recombines TRBV27 with TRBJ2-7; unclear D gene. In germline, CDR1 is MNHEY, CDR2 SMNVEV (reference sequence). V dropped 4 bases and J dropped 3 bases, with 22 bases sitting between them. The CDR3 has 17 amino acids. The CDR3 DNA sequence: TGTGCCAGCAGTTCCCATCGTTTGAAGGGTGTCCTCTACGAGCAGTACTTC. Its translation is CASSSHRLKGVLYEQYF.